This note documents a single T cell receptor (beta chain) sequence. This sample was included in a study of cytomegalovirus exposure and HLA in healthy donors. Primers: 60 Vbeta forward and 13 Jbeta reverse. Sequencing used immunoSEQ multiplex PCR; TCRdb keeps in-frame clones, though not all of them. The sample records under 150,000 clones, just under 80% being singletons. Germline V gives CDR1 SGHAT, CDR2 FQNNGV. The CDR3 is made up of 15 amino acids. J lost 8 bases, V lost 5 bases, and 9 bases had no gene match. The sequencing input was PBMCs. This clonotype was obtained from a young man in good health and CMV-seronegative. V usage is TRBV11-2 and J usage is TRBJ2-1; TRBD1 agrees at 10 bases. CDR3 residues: CASSPGRDRGYEQFF. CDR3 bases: TGTGCCAGCAGCCCGGGGCGGGACAGGGGCTATGAGCAGTTCTTC.